This T cell receptor (beta chain) was obtained from a study of Ad26.COV2.S vaccination and SARS-CoV-2 variants. This table comes from immunoSEQ multiplex PCR, and its TCRdb copy is limited to in-frame clones, with some not included. The table includes around 310,000 clones, roughly 90% detected once. The CDR3 sequence is 14 residues long. CDR1 is LNHDA, CDR2 SQIVND, per germline (reference sequence). Trimming pared 4 bases from V and 7 bases from J, leaving 16 bases between. This sample's treatment: approximately 18 received Ad26.COV2.S at low or high dose, single or two shots; 5 received placebo; per-sample allocation not given. Samples were taken on day 63 after the first vaccine or placebo injection. An adult donor aged 18-55 years was enrolled in Boston.

The source is a person aged 18 to 65 who received the Ad26.COV2.S COVID-19 vaccine or a placebo. The chain is built from TRBV19 and TRBJ1-2; a weak D match, TRBD1 (5 bases). Specimen: peripheral blood, collected in a trial of Ad26.COV2.S vaccine versus placebo. The CDR3 region is CASSTLSGRGGYTF. In nucleotides, the CDR3 is TGTGCCAGTAGTACCCTGTCAGGGAGGGGTGGCTACACCTTC.